The 17 T cell receptor beta chains given below trace back to one sample, sequenced in a study of T cell repertoires in cytomegalovirus infection (dated by TCRdb to 2018 to 2020). The treatment or condition label corresponds to: in vitro stimulation with specific CMV peptide epitopes to enrich CMV-specific T cells. The run used an Illumina HiSeq 1500. TCRdb reprocessed the public reads (quality trimming at Q25 with fastp, clone calling with MiXCR) and kept in-frame beta chains. Identical CDR3 protein sequences are pooled into one entry, listed with their most common genes and DNA. In this sample the table shows 600,000 to 700,000 distinct CDR3 sequences, roughly 36% of which occur a single time. Roughly 18% of the sample belongs to the ten largest clones. These receptors are not linked to any known antigen. Specimen: cultured PBMCs, collected from culture after CMV antigen stimulation. The receptor source for this set is a human donor in good health (CMV status not recorded). Some clones in this sample may be carry-over from other donors' samples.

The CDR3 DNA is TGTGCCAGCAGCCCCCCCGCGAACAGAGATACGCAGTATTTT. This codes for CASSPPANRDTQYF. V and J are TRBV7-4 and TRBJ2-3, with D uncertain. CDR3 length: 14 residues. The germline V gene encodes CDR1 SGHVT and CDR2 SQSDAQ. The ends were cut back, 5 bases at V and 5 bases at J, with 14 bases in the middle.

The chain is built from TRBV5-1 and TRBJ2-7; a possible D gene is TRBD1 (7 bases). The CDR3 consists of 15 residues. Trimming took off 4 bases at V and 0 bases at J, with 14 bases between the two ends. CDR1 SGHRS and CDR2 YFSETQ come from the germline V gene. The CDR3 loop is CASSAGGQNSYEQYF. The CDR3 DNA follows: TGCGCCAGCAGCGCCGGGGGACAGAACTCCTACGAGCAGTACTTC.

At least ten counts were recorded for this clonotype. CDR3 protein: CASSPQALSGNTIYF. The CDR3 nucleotides read TGTGCCAGCAGCCCCCAGGCCCTCTCTGGAAACACCATATATTTT. V usage is TRBV7-2 and J usage is TRBJ1-3, with D uncertain. This CDR3 is built from 15 residues. Germline CDR1 and CDR2: SGHTA and FQGNSA. The V gene lost 5 bases and the J gene lost 0 bases, with 11 bases spanning the gap.

The V gene is TRBV12-3 or TRBV12-4, the J gene TRBJ2-1; 11 bases map to TRBD2. Losses at the gene ends were 2 bases for V and 5 bases for J; bases not matched to a gene: 5. The CDR3 spans 16 residues. Written as DNA, the CDR3 is TGTGCCAGCAGTTTAATGTGGACTAGCGGGCACAATGAGCAGTTCTTC. Translation gives CASSLMWTSGHNEQFF.

The rearrangement joins TRBV7-2 to TRBJ2-7; D may be TRBD1 or TRBD2 (5 bases each). Germline V lookup: CDR1 SGHTA, CDR2 FQGNSA. V lost 2 bases, J lost 7 bases, and 15 bases lay in between. The CDR3 covers 14 residues. DNA for the CDR3: TGTGCCAGCAGCTTACGAGGTGATGAGGGGGAGCAGTACTTC. Its protein product is CASSLRGDEGEQYF.

V is TRBV5-1 and J is TRBJ2-3; 8 nucleotides line up with TRBD2. Germline V gene sequence: CDR1 SGHRS, CDR2 YFSETQ. The junction had 6 bases not matched to a gene; V was cut back by 7 bases and J by 2 bases. The CDR3 runs 14 residues. This CDR3 is CASRGGEDTDTQYF. CDR3 nucleotides: TGCGCCAGCCGGGGGGGCGAGGACACAGATACGCAGTATTTT. Looking up the rest from reference TRBV5-1 and TRBJ2-3 gives the full variable domain: KAGVTQTPRYLIKTRGQQVTLSCSPISGHRSVSWYQQTPGQGLQFLFEYFSETQRNKGNFPGRFSGRQFSNSRSEMNVSTLELGDSALYLCASRGGEDTDTQYFGPGTRLTVL.

The rearrangement uses TRBV6-5 and TRBJ2-7; 11 bases are shared with TRBD2. Germline CDR1 MNHEY, CDR2 SVGAGI. The CDR3 loop spans 15 amino acids. The junction had 5 bases not matched to a gene; V was cut back by 4 bases and J by 3 bases. The CDR3 bases are TGTGCCAGCAGTTTCCAACTAGCGGGGGTCTACGAGCAGTACTTC. Protein product: CASSFQLAGVYEQYF.

This clonotype came up a few times. The J gene is TRBJ2-5, the V gene TRBV12-3 or TRBV12-4; perhaps D is TRBD1 or TRBD2 (5 bases each). CDR3 length equals 14 residues. The ends were cut back, 3 bases at V and 1 base at J, with 9 bases in the middle. This chain's CDR3 is CASSFAGTQETQYF. CDR3 nucleotide sequence: TGTGCCAGCAGTTTCGCAGGGACCCAAGAGACCCAGTACTTC.

The table lists this clonotype with a few counts. The chain couples TRBV19 to TRBJ2-7; a weak D match, TRBD1 (6 bases). CDR1 and CDR2 from the germline V gene are LNHDA and SQIVND (reference sequence). The CDR3 totals 15 residues. Deletions cut 6 bases from V and 6 bases from J, with 21 bases between. CDR3 loop: CASSNGAGDPIEQYF. The CDR3 DNA sequence: TGTGCCAGTAGCAACGGAGCAGGGGACCCTATCGAGCAGTACTTC.

This sequence joins TRBV4-1 and TRBJ1-6; a weak D match, TRBD1 (5 bases). Germline V lookup: CDR1 MGHRA, CDR2 YSYEKL. The CDR3 totals 16 residues. Trimming left V 1 base short and J 10 bases short, with 17 bases between. The CDR3 sequence is CASSQGLGGGGSPLHF. The CDR3 nucleotides are TGCGCCAGCAGCCAAGGTCTGGGGGGGGGGGGATCACCCCTCCACTTT.

The rearrangement links TRBV7-9 to TRBJ2-5; TRBD2 agrees at 9 bases. Germline trimming cut 5 bases from V and 4 bases from J; bases unmatched to any gene: 8. This CDR3 contains 15 residues. Per the germline V gene, CDR1 is SEHNR and CDR2 is FQNEAQ (reference sequence). The CDR3 reads CASSQYLAGRETQYF. For the CDR3, the DNA is TGTGCCAGCAGCCAATACCTAGCGGGGCGAGAGACCCAGTACTTC.

This chain connects TRBV4-1 to TRBJ2-3; the D is unclear. The V and J ends lost 1 base and 2 bases respectively, with 16 bases between them. Germline V gene lookup returns CDR1 MGHRA and CDR2 YSYEKL. The CDR3 covers 17 residues. This chain's CDR3 is CASSQAWTTPPTDTQYF. The DNA of the CDR3 is TGCGCCAGCAGCCAAGCCTGGACGACTCCCCCCACAGATACGCAGTATTTT.

V usage is TRBV7-2 and J usage is TRBJ2-5; the D gene is possibly TRBD2 (5 bases). The CDR3 is 13 residues long. Germline values: CDR1 SGHTA, CDR2 FQGNSA. V was shortened by 7 bases and J by 4 bases, with 13 bases between the two germline ends. CDR3 loop: CASNREGGETQYF. As DNA, the CDR3 is TGTGCCAGCAACCGGGAAGGAGGAGAGACCCAGTACTTC.

This chain links TRBV20-1 with TRBJ1-5; D gene unclear. Germline CDR1 reads DFQATT; CDR2 reads SNEGSKA (reference sequence). The CDR3 extends over 13 amino acids. Trimming removed 4 bases from V and 3 bases from J, with 10 bases in between. The CDR3 DNA sequence: TGCAGTGCTATTAAAGACTCCAATCAGCCCCAGCATTTT. This translates into CSAIKDSNQPQHF.

The chain joins TRBV2 to TRBJ2-6, with D uncertain. Per the germline V gene, CDR1 is SNHLY and CDR2 is FYNNEI. The germline V and J ends were trimmed by 7 bases and 0 bases, with 25 bases remaining between them. This CDR3 contains 20 residues. This chain's CDR3 is CASISRVFDTIGSGANVLTF. CDR3 nucleotide sequence: TGTGCCAGCATCAGCCGGGTCTTCGACACCATTGGCTCTGGGGCCAACGTCCTGACTTTC.

In this sample, this clonotype turned up a few times. The chain combines TRBV11-2 with TRBJ2-4, with 7 bases lining up with TRBD1. The CDR3 runs 15 residues. V was clipped by 5 bases and J by 6 bases; unmatched bases: 10. Germline V gene sequence: CDR1 SGHAT, CDR2 FQNNGV. The CDR3 sequence: CASSRTGARGNIQYF. DNA of the CDR3: TGTGCCAGCAGCCGCACAGGGGCCCGGGGAAACATTCAGTACTTC.

V gene TRBV19 combines with J gene TRBJ2-7, with no clear D. Per the germline V gene, CDR1 is LNHDA and CDR2 is SQIVND (reference sequence). CDR3 size: 13 residues. Deletions cut 1 base from V and 6 bases from J, with 10 bases between. CDR3 nucleotide sequence: TGTGCCAGTAGTATAGGACAATTTGGCGAGCAGTACTTC. Translated: CASSIGQFGEQYF.